Many counts were recorded for the clone carrying this TCR beta chain. Antigen specificity is unknown. The entry originates in a study of regulatory T cells in long-lasting Graves disease. The CDR3 covers 13 residues. The ends were cut back, 8 bases at V and 9 bases at J, with 19 bases in the middle. Germline V lookup: CDR1 SNHLY, CDR2 FYNNEI. Study findings and constraints: Among samples with persistent disease, TRBV28, TRBJ1-2 and TRBJ2-5 were favored. The persistent group shared 2,741 public clonotypes, more than the approximately 970 shared by new patients.

Through Arm-PCR of CDR3 regions and iRepertoire HTBI primers, TCR beta libraries were built. TCRdb fed the multiplex PCR reads into MiXCR, producing one record per CDR3 protein. In the table there are 300,000 to 450,000 distinct CDR3 sequences, around 16% of which are singletons. Time point defined: newly diagnosed GD, antithyroid drugs for less than 3 months. After RNA was extracted from PBMCs, the TCR library was made from it. From each patient, around 9 milliliters of peripheral blood was drawn and collected into an EDTA anticoagulant tube. The receptor's source is a female donor with Graves disease. The V gene is TRBV2, the J gene TRBJ2-5, with D possibly TRBD1 on 6 matching bases. The sample here was peripheral blood mononuclear cells (PBMCs), taken at new diagnosis, from a patient treated with antithyroid drugs. Written as DNA, the CDR3 is TGTGCCAGCGGTGCGGGCAGGGGCTACCCCCAGTACTTC. As protein: CASGAGRGYPQYF. Based on the CDR3 plus reference TRBV2 and TRBJ2-5, the full variable domain is EPEVTQTPSHQVTQMGQEVILRCVPISNHLYFYWYRQILGQKVEFLVSFYNNEISEKSEIFDDQFSVERPDGSNFTLKIRSTKLEDSAMYFCASGAGRGYPQYFGPGTRLLVL.